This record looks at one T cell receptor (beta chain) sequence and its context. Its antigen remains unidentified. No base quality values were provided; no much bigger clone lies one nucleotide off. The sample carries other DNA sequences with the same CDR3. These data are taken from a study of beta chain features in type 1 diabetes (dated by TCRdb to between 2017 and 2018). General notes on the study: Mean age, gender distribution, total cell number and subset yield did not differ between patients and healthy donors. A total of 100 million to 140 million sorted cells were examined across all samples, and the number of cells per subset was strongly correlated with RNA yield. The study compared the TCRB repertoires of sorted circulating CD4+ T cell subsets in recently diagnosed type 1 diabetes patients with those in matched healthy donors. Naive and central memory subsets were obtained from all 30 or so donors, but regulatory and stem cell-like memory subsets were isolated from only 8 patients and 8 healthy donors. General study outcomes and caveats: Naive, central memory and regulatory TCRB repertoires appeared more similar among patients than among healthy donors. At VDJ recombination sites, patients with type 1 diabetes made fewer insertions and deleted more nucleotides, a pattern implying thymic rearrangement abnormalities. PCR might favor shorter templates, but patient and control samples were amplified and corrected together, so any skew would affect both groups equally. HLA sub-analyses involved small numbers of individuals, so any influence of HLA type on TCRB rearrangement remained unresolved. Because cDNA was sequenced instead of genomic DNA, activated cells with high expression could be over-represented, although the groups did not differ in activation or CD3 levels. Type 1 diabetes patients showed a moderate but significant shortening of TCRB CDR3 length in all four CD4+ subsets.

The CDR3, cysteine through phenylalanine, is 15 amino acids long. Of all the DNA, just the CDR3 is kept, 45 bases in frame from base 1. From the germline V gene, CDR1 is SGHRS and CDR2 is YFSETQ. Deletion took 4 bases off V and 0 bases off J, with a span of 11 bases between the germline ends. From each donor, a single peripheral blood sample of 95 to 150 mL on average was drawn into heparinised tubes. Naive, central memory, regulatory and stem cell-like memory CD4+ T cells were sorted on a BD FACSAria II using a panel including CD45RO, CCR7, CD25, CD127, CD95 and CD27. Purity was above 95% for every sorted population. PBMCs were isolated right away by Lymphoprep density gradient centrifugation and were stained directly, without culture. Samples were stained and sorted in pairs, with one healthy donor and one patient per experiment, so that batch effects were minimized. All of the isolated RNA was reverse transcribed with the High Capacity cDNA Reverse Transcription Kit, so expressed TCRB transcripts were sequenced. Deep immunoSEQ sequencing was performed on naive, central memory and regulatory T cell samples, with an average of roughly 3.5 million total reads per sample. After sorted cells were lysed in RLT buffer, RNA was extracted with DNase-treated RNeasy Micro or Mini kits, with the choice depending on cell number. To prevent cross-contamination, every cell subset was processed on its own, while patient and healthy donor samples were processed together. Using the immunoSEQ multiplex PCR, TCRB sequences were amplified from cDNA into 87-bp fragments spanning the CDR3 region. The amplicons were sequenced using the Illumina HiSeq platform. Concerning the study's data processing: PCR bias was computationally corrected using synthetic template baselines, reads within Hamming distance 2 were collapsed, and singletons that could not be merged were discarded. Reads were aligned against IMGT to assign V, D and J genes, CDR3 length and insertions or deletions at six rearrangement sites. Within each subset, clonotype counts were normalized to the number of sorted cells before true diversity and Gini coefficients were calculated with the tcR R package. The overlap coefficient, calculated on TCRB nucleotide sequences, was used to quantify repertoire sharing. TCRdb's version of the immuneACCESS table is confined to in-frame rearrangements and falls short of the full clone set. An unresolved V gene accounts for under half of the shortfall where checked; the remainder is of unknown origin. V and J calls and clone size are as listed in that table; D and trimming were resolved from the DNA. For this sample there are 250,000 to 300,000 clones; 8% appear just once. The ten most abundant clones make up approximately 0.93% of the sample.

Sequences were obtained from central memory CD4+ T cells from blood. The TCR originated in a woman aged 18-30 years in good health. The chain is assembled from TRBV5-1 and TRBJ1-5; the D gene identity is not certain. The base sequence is TGCGCCAGCAGCCCACGTGGGGATAGCAATCAGCCCCAGCATTTT. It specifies CASSPRGDSNQPQHF. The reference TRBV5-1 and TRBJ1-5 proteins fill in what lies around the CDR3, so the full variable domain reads KAGVTQTPRYLIKTRGQQVTLSCSPISGHRSVSWYQQTPGQGLQFLFEYFSETQRNKGNFPGRFSGRQFSNSRSEMNVSTLELGDSALYLCASSPRGDSNQPQHFGDGTRLSIL.